This T cell receptor beta chain emerged from a study of Ad26.COV2.S vaccination and SARS-CoV-2 variants. CDR3 length: 15 amino acids. J was trimmed by 8 bases and V by 5 bases; bases with no gene match: 9. Germline CDR1 MNHEY, CDR2 SMNVEV (reference sequence). Assay used: immunoSEQ multiplex PCR; TCRdb lists only in-frame clones, some missing. The sample shows about 94,000 clones, approximately 81% of them seen only once. Here the sequenced sample was peripheral blood, taken after recovery from COVID-19. The V and J genes are TRBV27 and TRBJ1-4; TRBD1 aligns across 9 bases. This TCR came from a human donor who had recovered from COVID-19. Here the CDR3 reads CASSPGDRAREKLFF. DNA of the CDR3: TGTGCCAGCAGTCCGGGGGACAGGGCGAGAGAAAAACTGTTTTTT.